These 25 T cell receptor beta chains were sequenced from one sample in a study of blood T cells in healthy people across ages. Together with a sample-barcoded 5' primer, a J-beta primer mix was included in a second PCR lasting about 7 to 11 cycles. Using its own MiXCR run on the 5' RACE reads, TCRdb lists one record per CDR3 protein. The sample has 2 million or so distinct CDR3 sequences; roughly 50% are singletons. Sequencing was performed on blood. These receptors were taken from a woman aged 40 to 55 in good health.

The chain has TRBV6-6 and TRBJ1-2; D gene ambiguous. The germline gives CDR1 MNHNY, CDR2 SVGAGI (reference sequence). Between the trimmed V and J ends, which lost 4 bases and 4 bases, there was a span of 16 bases. CDR3 length equals 15 residues. Here the CDR3 reads CASSSVEAPGYGYTF. In DNA form, the CDR3 reads TGTGCCAGCAGTTCGGTCGAAGCCCCGGGCTATGGCTACACCTTC.

This clonotype was recorded a few times. The genes are TRBV7-9 and TRBJ2-5; 7 nucleotides match TRBD2. V was clipped by 4 bases and J by 3 bases; unmatched bases: 5. Germline-derived CDR1 and CDR2 are SEHNR and FQNEAQ (reference sequence). This CDR3 region has 14 residues. The CDR3 DNA is TGTGCCAGCAGCTCCGGGACTACTAAAGAGACCCAGTACTTC. It translates to CASSSGTTKETQYF.

This chain joins TRBV5-1 and TRBJ2-3; D ambiguous. The CDR3 runs 15 residues. V dropped 6 bases and J dropped 0 bases, with 14 bases sitting between them. Germline assignment: CDR1 SGHRS and CDR2 YFSETQ. The CDR3 loop reads CASTVDRSSTDTQYF. The CDR3 nucleotides are TGCGCCAGCACGGTCGATCGGTCTAGCACAGATACGCAGTATTTT.

This clonotype has only a few counts. The V call is TRBV24-1, the J call TRBJ2-5; TRBD1 matches at 8 bases. V shed 1 base, J shed 2 bases, and the junction held 8 bases outside the gene matches. Germline V gene sequence: CDR1 KGHDR, CDR2 SFDVKD. This CDR3 comprises 17 residues. The CDR3 loop is CATSDFRPGQAQETQYF. As DNA, the CDR3 is TGTGCCACCAGTGATTTCAGACCGGGACAGGCACAAGAGACCCAGTACTTC.

The rearrangement uses TRBV20-1 and TRBJ1-1, with D possibly being TRBD1 (5 bases). V was pared by 3 bases and J by 1 base, with 9 bases between. CDR3 size: 13 residues. The germline CDR1 and CDR2 sequences are DFQATT and SNEGSKA (reference sequence). CDR3 sequence: CSARLTENTEAFF. Here the CDR3 DNA reads TGCAGTGCTAGGCTGACAGAGAACACTGAAGCTTTCTTT.

The sample holds a few counts of this clonotype. The chain joins TRBV7-8 to TRBJ2-3; TRBD1 aligns across 8 bases. V lost 5 bases to trimming and J lost 2 bases; unmatched junction nucleotides: 6. CDR3 length equals 15 residues. Germline CDR1 SGHVS, CDR2 FQNEAQ. CDR3 residues: CASSRYRGTTDTQYF. The CDR3 region has the DNA TGTGCCAGCAGCCGATACAGGGGGACCACAGATACGCAGTATTTT.

The chain is built from TRBV6-2 or TRBV6-3 and TRBJ2-1; TRBD1 is a possible D gene (6 bases). The CDR3 is 13 amino acids. Germline CDR1 reads MNHEY; CDR2 reads SVGEGT. Trimming stripped 6 bases from V and 6 bases from J, with 12 bases between. The CDR3: CASRSDSRNEQFF. The CDR3, as DNA: TGTGCCAGCAGATCGGACAGTCGCAATGAGCAGTTCTTC.

This chain links TRBV27 with TRBJ2-7; TRBD1 is a possible D gene (6 bases). There are 12 residues in the CDR3. Trimming stripped 5 bases from V and 4 bases from J, with 9 bases between. Per germline, CDR1 MNHEY and CDR2 SMNVEV (reference sequence). CDR3 nucleotides: TGTGCCAGCAGTAACAGGGAGTACGAGCAGTACTTC. The encoded protein is CASSNREYEQYF.

This clonotype has only a few counts. This chain links TRBV7-8 with TRBJ2-1; D may be TRBD1 or TRBD2 (5 bases each). Germline V gene sequence: CDR1 SGHVS, CDR2 FQNEAQ. V was pared by 5 bases and J by 0 bases, with 14 bases between. This CDR3 contains 16 residues. DNA for the CDR3: TGTGCCAGCAGCGAACGGGACCGACTCTCCTACAATGAGCAGTTCTTC. Protein sequence: CASSERDRLSYNEQFF.

V usage is TRBV2 and J usage is TRBJ1-2; D might be TRBD1 (6 bases). Germline V gene data show CDR1 as SNHLY and CDR2 as FYNNEI. Trimming shortened V by 7 bases and J by 6 bases, and 12 bases separated the two germline ends. The CDR3 is 12 residues long. CDR3 in amino acids: CASTLQGNGYTF. In DNA form, the CDR3 reads TGTGCCAGCACCCTACAGGGAAATGGCTACACCTTC.

In its sample, this clonotype was seen a few times. The V call is TRBV7-2, the J call TRBJ2-2; D uncertain. Trimming took off 1 base at V and 6 bases at J, with 6 bases between the two ends. This CDR3 has 13 residues. Germline assignment: CDR1 SGHTA and CDR2 FQGNSA. CDR3 loop: CASSLDSAGELFF. The DNA for the CDR3 is TGTGCCAGCAGCTTAGATTCGGCCGGGGAGCTGTTTTTT.

Only a few counts were recorded for this clonotype. The V call is TRBV6-1, the J call TRBJ2-7, with D unclear. The CDR3 runs to 13 residues. CDR1 and CDR2 (germline): MNHNS, SASEGT. V was clipped by 2 bases and J by 3 bases, with 8 bases between them. The CDR3 DNA reads TGTGCCAGCAGTGAATGGACCGTCTACGAGCAGTACTTC. Its translation: CASSEWTVYEQYF.

This clonotype has a handful of counts. The V and J genes are TRBV7-9 and TRBJ2-5, with 7 bases that match TRBD1. Germline values: CDR1 SEHNR, CDR2 FQNEAQ (reference sequence). V was clipped by 5 bases and J by 5 bases; unmatched bases: 8. The CDR3 is 14 amino acids. CDR3 sequence: CASSHRGQLETQYF. The CDR3 DNA reads as TGTGCCAGCAGCCATAGGGGGCAGCTCGAGACCCAGTACTTC.

This chain joins TRBV12-3 or TRBV12-4 and TRBJ2-7, with D perhaps matching TRBD2 (6 bases). This CDR3 region has 15 residues. The V end lost 5 bases, the J end lost 0 bases, and 14 bases lay between the germline ends. The DNA for the CDR3 is TGTGCCAGCAGTGGAGGGATTCGGGACTCCTACGAGCAGTACTTC. It specifies CASSGGIRDSYEQYF.

This clonotype was observed a handful of times. The chain joins TRBV28 to TRBJ1-2; 7 bases agree with TRBD1. J was trimmed by 5 bases and V by 6 bases; bases with no gene match: 6. The CDR3 has 13 residues. Germline-derived CDR1 and CDR2 are MDHEN and SYDVKM. CDR3 loop: CASRLQGMYGYTF. As DNA, the CDR3 is TGTGCCAGCAGATTACAGGGGATGTATGGCTACACCTTC.

As for this clonotype: A much larger clonotype is one base distant, so this may be a read error. CDR3 protein: CTSSSFGGQETQYF. For the CDR3, the DNA is TGTACCAGCAGTTCTTTCGGCGGGCAAGAGACCCAGTACTTC. The chain uses TRBV12-3 or TRBV12-4 and TRBJ2-5; perhaps TRBD2 as D (5 bases). This CDR3 has 14 amino acids.

The rearrangement links TRBV19 to TRBJ2-7; 7 nucleotides agree with TRBD1. CDR1 is LNHDA and CDR2 is SQIVND in the germline V gene (reference sequence). The CDR3 consists of 14 residues. Trimming at V came to 6 bases and at J to 6 bases, leaving 11 bases not matched to a gene. This chain's CDR3 is CASSRGGSAGEQYF. As DNA, the CDR3 is TGTGCCAGTAGCCGAGGGGGCAGTGCTGGCGAGCAGTACTTC.

The gene calls are TRBV18 and TRBJ2-3; possibly TRBD2 for D (6 bases). V was trimmed by 3 bases and J by 2 bases, leaving 12 bases between them. Germline V gene data show CDR1 as KGHSH and CDR2 as LQKENI. The CDR3 length is 15 residues. The CDR3 protein is CASSPSLAHTDTQYF. The CDR3 DNA reads TGTGCCAGCTCACCTTCCCTAGCGCACACAGATACGCAGTATTTT. Supplemented by reference TRBV18 and TRBJ2-3, the full variable domain reads NAGVMQNPRHLVRRRGQEARLRCSPMKGHSHVYWYRQLPEEGLKFMVYLQKENIIDESGMPKERFSAEFPKEGPSILRIQQVVRGDSAAYFCASSPSLAHTDTQYFGPGTRLTVL.

The chain uses TRBV5-1 and TRBJ2-4, with TRBD2 matching over 9 bases. Germline CDR1 reads SGHRS; CDR2 reads YFSETQ. Trimming took 0 bases from V and 0 from J; bases not matched to a gene: 1. This CDR3 has 16 residues. The CDR3 DNA follows: TGCGCCAGCAGCTTGGGACTAGCGGCAGCCAAAAACATTCAGTACTTC. Its translation is CASSLGLAAAKNIQYF.

CDR3 in DNA: TGTGCCAGCAGCTTCTATACGGTCGATGAAAAACTGTTTTTT. Its translation is CASSFYTVDEKLFF. This rearrangement joins TRBV7-2 to TRBJ1-4; D unresolved. Trimming pared 3 bases from V and 6 bases from J, leaving 11 bases between. CDR1 and CDR2 from the germline V gene are SGHTA and FQGNSA. The CDR3 covers 14 residues.

This clonotype showed up just a few times. DNA of the CDR3: TGTGCCAGCAGTTTTGGAACCCTACGGGGGGAGACCCAGTACTTC. Amino acid sequence: CASSFGTLRGETQYF. V and J are TRBV12-3 or TRBV12-4 and TRBJ2-5, with D tentatively TRBD2 (6 bases). V gave up 3 bases and J gave up 5 bases, with 16 bases separating them. The CDR3 loop spans 15 amino acids.

This clonotype was detected a few times. The gene calls are TRBV7-6 and TRBJ2-7, with D tentatively TRBD2 (5 bases). V was trimmed by 1 base and J by 6 bases, leaving 13 bases between them. In germline, CDR1 is SGHVS, CDR2 FNYEAQ. The CDR3 runs to 14 residues. CDR3 DNA: TGTGCCAGCAGCTTAGAGTTCGAGGGCGGCGAGCAGTACTTC. It is translated as CASSLEFEGGEQYF.

The genes are TRBV7-9 and TRBJ2-1; 7 bases agree with TRBD1. J lost 4 bases, V lost 5 bases, and 5 bases had no gene match. Germline CDR1 reads SEHNR; CDR2 reads FQNEAQ (reference sequence). The CDR3 runs 14 residues. The CDR3 DNA reads TGTGCCAGCAGCCCGTGGGACAGTTACAATGAGCAGTTCTTC. Its translation is CASSPWDSYNEQFF. Drawing the rest from reference TRBV7-9 and TRBJ2-1, the complete variable domain is DTGVSQNPRHKITKRGQNVTFRCDPISEHNRLYWYRQTLGQGPEFLTYFQNEAQLEKSRLLSDRFSAERPKGSFSTLEIQRTEQGDSAMYLCASSPWDSYNEQFFGPGTRLTVL.

The CDR3, as DNA: TGCAGTGCCCGGAGGGGGGACAACAACTATGGCTACACCTTC. Translated: CSARRGDNNYGYTF. The chain combines TRBV20-1 with TRBJ1-2; D might be TRBD1 (6 bases). The germline CDR1 and CDR2 sequences are DFQATT and SNEGSKA (reference sequence). The CDR3 is 14 amino acids. V lost 6 bases and J 2 bases, leaving 16 bases between the germline ends.

This rearrangement joins TRBV5-1 to TRBJ2-4, with TRBD2 identical over 12 bases. V trimming: 0 bases; J trimming: 6 bases; junction bases outside the gene matches: 4. This CDR3 comprises 16 residues. Germline CDR1 and CDR2: SGHRS and YFSETQ. The CDR3 DNA reads TGCGCCAGCAGCTTGGGGACTAGCGGGGTATCAAACATTCAGTACTTC. It codes for CASSLGTSGVSNIQYF.